The TCR beta chain under discussion was sequenced for a study of blood T cell repertoires in COVID-19 (dated by TCRdb to 2020 to 2022). Looking at the study overall: Collaborator samples came from the United States, Italy and Spain and covered acute and convalescent phases of COVID-19. The prospective study material was composed of cDNA or gDNA derived from T cells, B-cell-depleted T cells, or PBMCs. Where available, HLA class I and class II types were obtained from metadata supplied by the sample provider rather than from assay-based typing. Subjects who had been exposed to COVID-19, were actively infected with it, or had recovered from it provided the deeply sampled blood TCRbeta repertoires that made up the dataset. A de-identified subject ID, COVID-19 status, age in years and sex were almost always included in the sample metadata. The samples were drawn from two sources: the first 160 participants of the ongoing ImmuneRACE study, and 1,200 or so subjects contributed by 6 global collaborators. A freely available public database, intended as a resource for researchers studying the immune response to SARS-CoV-2, is where the repertoires were released.

Cut back by 1 base and 0 bases, the V and J ends lie 12 bases apart. As encoded in the germline V gene, CDR1 is MNHNS while CDR2 is SASEGT. Its CDR3 holds 16 amino acids, cysteine through phenylalanine. Only the CDR3 DNA is retained, 48 bases long and in frame from the first base. This clone was recorded only once. Its antigen has not been determined. Base quality data are lacking; no much larger clone is found one base away. General study outcomes and caveats: Clinical and demographic metadata were provided uncurated, with the amount varying by source and participant.

The immunoSEQ Assay, a bias-controlled multiplex PCR, was used to amplify TCRbeta CDR3 regions from genomic DNA. The study's processing was this. Within the assay, amplification of reference gene primers was used to estimate how many nucleated cells each sample contained. Sequence reads were collapsed and filtered to measure the absolute abundance of every unique TCRbeta CDR3 rearrangement. For each sample, productive Simpson clonality was calculated as the square root of Simpson's diversity index across productive rearrangements. TCRdb carries this immuneACCESS record with in-frame sequences only. Its versions omit some clonotypes, under half of them owing to an unresolved V gene in the studies checked, with the rest unexplained. That table supplies the V and J calls and clone size; D and trimming were determined from the DNA. The sample table holds roughly 140,000 clones, of which about 83% were seen once. The ten biggest clones cover roughly 4% of the sample.

Whole blood was collected in K2EDTA tubes by collaborating institutions according to the institutions' own protocols. Collaborator samples were shipped for TCRbeta analysis as frozen whole blood, isolated PBMCs, or DNA extracted from either sample type. The chain joins TRBV6-1 to TRBJ2-5; tentative D gene TRBD2, with 5 bases matching. This receptor was identified in a woman aged 35 to 49 with acute or convalescent COVID-19. Sequencing was done on a sample of peripheral blood. The DNA sequence follows: TGTGCCAGCAGTGAAGAGGTTGGAGGACACCAAGAGACCCAGTACTTC. Translation gives CASSEEVGGHQETQYF.